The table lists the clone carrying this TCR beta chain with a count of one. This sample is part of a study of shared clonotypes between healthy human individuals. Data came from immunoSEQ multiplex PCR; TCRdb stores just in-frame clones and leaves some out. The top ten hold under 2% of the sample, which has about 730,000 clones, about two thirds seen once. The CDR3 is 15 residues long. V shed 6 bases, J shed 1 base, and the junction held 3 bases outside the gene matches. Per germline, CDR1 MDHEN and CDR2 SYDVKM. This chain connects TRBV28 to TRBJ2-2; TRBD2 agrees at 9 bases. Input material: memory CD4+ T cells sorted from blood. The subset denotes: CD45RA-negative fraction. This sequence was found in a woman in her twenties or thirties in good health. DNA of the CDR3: TGTGCCAGCAGGGGAGCGGGAGGGAACACCGGGGAGCTGTTTTTT. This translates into CASRGAGGNTGELFF.